Below, 25 T cell receptor beta chains from the same sample are listed, as sequenced in a study of T-cell memory formation after mild COVID-19. MiXCR, run by TCRdb on the 5' RACE reads, gives a single entry per CDR3 protein. Among 350,000 to 450,000 distinct CDR3 sequences, around 28% were seen once, and the ten largest hold roughly 14%. Input material: PBMCs or a T cell subset sorted from them (not recorded which). The origin of the receptors is an adult woman who had mild COVID-19 (a few samples of this study predate the infection). Cell type and time point are not known.

The V and J genes are TRBV3-1 and TRBJ1-1; maybe TRBD1 (6 bases). The ends were cut back, 1 base at V and 3 bases at J, with 18 bases in the middle. Germline V gives CDR1 LGHDT, CDR2 YNNKEL (reference sequence). The CDR3 is 17 residues long. The CDR3 DNA sequence: TGTGCCAGCAGCCAAGGATGGGGGGCGCTGGGATACACTGAAGCTTTCTTT. This codes for CASSQGWGALGYTEAFF.

The chain couples TRBV11-3 to TRBJ2-3; 8 nucleotides agree with TRBD2. The CDR3 is 16 amino acids. V dropped 5 bases and J dropped 6; count of bases not matched to a gene: 13. In germline, CDR1 is SGHNT, CDR2 YENEEA. The CDR3 coding sequence is TGTGCCAGCAGCGCCTCCCTGACTAGCGTATCGGATACGCAGTATTTT. Protein: CASSASLTSVSDTQYF.

This clonotype was picked up a small number of times. J is TRBJ1-4 and V is TRBV7-9, with 9 bases aligning to TRBD1. The CDR3 is made up of 14 amino acids. Germline loops: CDR1 SEHNR, CDR2 FQNEAQ (reference sequence). The J segment lost 7 bases and the V segment lost 3 bases, leaving 3 bases of the junction unmatched. CDR3 DNA sequence: TGTGCCAGCAGCTTCCGGACAGGGGTTGAAAAACTGTTTTTT. Amino acids: CASSFRTGVEKLFF.

The chain employs TRBV4-1 and TRBJ1-1; possible D gene TRBD1, 6 bases. Germline V gene sequence: CDR1 MGHRA, CDR2 YSYEKL. Trimming cost V 6 bases and J 0 bases, with 11 bases left between them. The CDR3 runs 14 residues. The CDR3 nucleotides read TGCGCCAGCAGGTCCGGGGGCGTGAACACTGAAGCTTTCTTT. Amino acids: CASRSGGVNTEAFF.

This chain joins TRBV7-6 and TRBJ1-1, with D hard to call. Trimming cost V 2 bases and J 1 base, with 23 bases left between them. CDR3 length equals 19 residues. CDR1 and CDR2 (germline): SGHVS, FNYEAQ. The CDR3 DNA follows: TGTGCCAGCAGCTTATCGGGCCTCCAGCCTCCCCTTGGGAACACTGAAGCTTTCTTT. As protein: CASSLSGLQPPLGNTEAFF.

This clonotype showed up just a few times. This chain connects TRBV5-1 to TRBJ1-1, with 11 bases matching TRBD1. The junction had 9 bases not matched to a gene; V was cut back by 4 bases and J by 4 bases. This CDR3 contains 16 residues. Germline CDR1 reads SGHRS; CDR2 reads YFSETQ. CDR3 in DNA: TGCGCCAGCAGCCACCGGGACAGGGGGTTGGGCACTGAAGCTTTCTTT. Residues: CASSHRDRGLGTEAFF.

This clonotype appeared a few times. One junction end does not reproduce the germline sequence, and a read error may be involved. This chain uses TRBV7-2 with TRBJ2-7; weak D call: TRBD1 (6 bases). Looked up from germline, CDR1 is SGHTA and CDR2 is FQGNSA. CDR3 length equals 15 residues. CDR3 coding DNA: TGTGCCAGCAGCGTAGCAGGGGAGAGGAATTACGAGCAGTACTTC. This translates into CASSVAGERNYEQYF.

This chain connects TRBV12-3 or TRBV12-4 to TRBJ2-1; no firm D call. Trimming removed 3 bases at V and 0 bases at J, with 12 bases between. CDR3 size: 16 residues. CDR3 DNA: TGTGCCAGCAGTTTTTTGGCTCCCCCCTCCTACAATGAGCAGTTCTTC. Translation gives CASSFLAPPSYNEQFF.

The V and J genes are TRBV5-6 and TRBJ1-5, with 7 bases aligning to TRBD1. The CDR3 spans 15 residues. CDR1 and CDR2 (germline): SGHDT, YYEEEE. The junction had 8 bases not matched to a gene; V was cut back by 4 bases and J by 4 bases. CDR3 amino acids: CASSPKGAGNQPQHF. Here the CDR3 DNA reads TGTGCCAGCAGCCCAAAGGGGGCGGGAAATCAGCCCCAGCATTTT.

This clonotype was counted between two and nine times. This rearrangement joins TRBV4-1 to TRBJ2-3, with D unclear. From germline, CDR1 is MGHRA and CDR2 YSYEKL. Trimming took 3 bases from V and 2 from J, leaving 12 bases between them. There are 15 residues in the CDR3. DNA for the CDR3: TGCGCCAGCAGCCACACCGCGTTGAACACAGATACGCAGTATTTT. This encodes CASSHTALNTDTQYF.

This sequence joins TRBV7-9 and TRBJ2-3; perhaps TRBD1 as D (6 bases). This CDR3 is built from 15 residues. Per the germline V gene, CDR1 is SEHNR and CDR2 is FQNEAQ (reference sequence). V lost 6 bases to trimming and J lost 2 bases, with 15 bases between them. The CDR3 sequence is CASSRTGQPTDTQYF. The CDR3 bases are TGTGCCAGCAGTCGGACGGGACAACCCACAGATACGCAGTATTTT.

The V gene is TRBV20-1, the J gene TRBJ2-3; maybe TRBD1 (5 bases). Germline assignment: CDR1 DFQATT and CDR2 SNEGSKA (reference sequence). V lost 2 bases and J lost 1, with 7 bases in between. The CDR3 runs to 13 residues. The CDR3 sequence: CSARLRGTDTQYF. In nucleotides, the CDR3 is TGCAGTGCTAGACTCAGGGGCACAGATACGCAGTATTTT.

This rearrangement joins TRBV6-4 to TRBJ2-1, with TRBD2 matching 13 bases. V lost 4 bases, J lost 10 bases, and 13 bases stayed unmatched. This CDR3 is 17 amino acids long. Per the germline V gene, CDR1 is MRHNA and CDR2 is SNTAGT. CDR3 nucleotides: TGTGCCAGCAGTGTAGCGACTAGCGGGGGGAAGTCAGGAGAGCAGTTCTTC. It yields the protein CASSVATSGGKSGEQFF.

A few counts support this clonotype. V and J are TRBV7-8 and TRBJ2-2; the match to TRBD1 covers 9 bases. From germline, CDR1 is SGHVS and CDR2 FQNEAQ. The CDR3 contains 17 residues. J gave up 7 bases and V 3 bases, and 12 bases lay outside the gene matches. CDR3 bases: TGTGCCAGCAGCTTGTTACGACAGGGGGTAGTGATCGGGGAGCTGTTTTTT. This sequence encodes CASSLLRQGVVIGELFF.

The chain joins TRBV24-1 to TRBJ1-3; D gene ambiguous. The germline V gene encodes CDR1 KGHDR and CDR2 SFDVKD. Trimming took off 0 bases at V and 7 bases at J, with 3 bases between the two ends. The CDR3 covers 12 residues. This chain's CDR3 is CATSDLRNTIYF. CDR3 sequence (DNA): TGTGCCACCAGTGATTTGCGTAACACCATATATTTT.

This chain joins TRBV3-1 and TRBJ2-3; TRBD2 matches at 9 bases. Germline V gives CDR1 LGHDT, CDR2 YNNKEL (reference sequence). Germline trimming cut 3 bases from V and 0 bases from J; bases unmatched to any gene: 1. The CDR3 consists of 15 residues. CDR3 sequence: CASSQGLASTDTQYF. For the CDR3, the DNA is TGTGCCAGCAGCCAGGGACTAGCCAGCACAGATACGCAGTATTTT.

This clonotype was detected a few times. This sequence joins TRBV7-9 and TRBJ2-7; 7 bases align to TRBD1. Germline lookup yields CDR1 SEHNR and CDR2 FQNEAQ (reference sequence). This CDR3 is 16 amino acids long. The trim removed 0 bases at V and 3 bases at J, leaving 8 bases unmatched. The CDR3 loop is CASSLADRPSGYEQYF. CDR3 sequence (DNA): TGTGCCAGCAGCTTAGCGGACAGGCCCTCGGGCTACGAGCAGTACTTC.

This clonotype was detected only a few times. The V gene is TRBV27, the J gene TRBJ2-3, with TRBD2 identical over 8 bases. The length of the CDR3 is 15 residues. V trimming: 5 bases; J trimming: 3 bases; junction bases outside the gene matches: 7. Germline CDR1 is MNHEY and CDR2 is SMNVEV (reference sequence). CDR3 bases: TGTGCCAGCAGTGTAGGGACTAGAGGGACAGATACGCAGTATTTT. It translates to CASSVGTRGTDTQYF.

This clonotype appeared many times. The rearrangement joins TRBV12-3 or TRBV12-4 to TRBJ2-1; possible D gene TRBD1, 6 bases. The CDR3 totals 15 residues. V was pared by 5 bases and J by 2 bases, with 13 bases between. CDR3 coding DNA: TGTGCCAGCAGTCCACAGGGAGTTCCCTACAATGAGCAGTTCTTC. Protein product: CASSPQGVPYNEQFF.

In its sample, this clonotype was seen once. The chain employs TRBV20-1 and TRBJ2-7; D is perhaps TRBD1 or TRBD2 (5 bases each). CDR3 length equals 14 residues. The V end lost 0 bases, the J end lost 6 bases, and 15 bases lay between the germline ends. The germline gives CDR1 DFQATT, CDR2 SNEGSKA (reference sequence). For the CDR3, the DNA is TGCAGTGCTAGAGAAACCGGGACGGGGTCCGAGCAGTACTTC. Protein: CSARETGTGSEQYF.

This chain uses TRBV9 with TRBJ2-1; no reliable D call. Between the trimmed V and J ends, which lost 3 bases and 0 bases, there was a span of 10 bases. Looked up from germline, CDR1 is SGDLS and CDR2 is YYNGEE. The CDR3 covers 15 residues. CDR3 nucleotides: TGTGCCAGCAGCGAACAAGGTAGCTCCTACAATGAGCAGTTCTTC. As protein: CASSEQGSSYNEQFF.

This clonotype appeared a few times. The V and J genes are TRBV30 and TRBJ2-7; TRBD2 matches at 9 bases. V lost 4 bases to trimming and J lost 3 bases; unmatched junction nucleotides: 10. The CDR3 has 15 amino acids. Germline loops: CDR1 GTSNPN, CDR2 SVGIG (reference sequence). The CDR3 sequence is CAWTGRGREYYEQYF. The DNA for the CDR3 is TGTGCCTGGACGGGTCGCGGGAGGGAATACTACGAGCAGTACTTC.

The rearrangement joins TRBV4-3 to TRBJ2-1; D is possibly TRBD2 (6 bases). Between the trimmed V and J ends, which lost 1 base and 6 bases, there was a span of 10 bases. This CDR3 is built from 14 residues. Per the germline V gene, CDR1 is LGHNA and CDR2 is YSLEER. CDR3 in DNA: TGCGCCAGCAGCCAAGGGTCCGGGAGCAATGAGCAGTTCTTC. Its protein is CASSQGSGSNEQFF.

This rearrangement joins TRBV20-1 to TRBJ1-1; D perhaps matches TRBD1 (5 bases). Trimming left V 6 bases short and J 0 bases short, with 17 bases between. CDR1 and CDR2 from the germline V gene are DFQATT and SNEGSKA (reference sequence). The CDR3 length is 15 residues. CDR3 sequence reads: CSAPGRTGMNTEAFF. The CDR3 DNA is TGCAGTGCCCCTGGGAGAACAGGAATGAACACTGAAGCTTTCTTT.

The rearrangement uses TRBV6-1 and TRBJ2-7; D may be TRBD2 (5 bases). Trimming removed 1 base at V and 6 bases at J, with 10 bases between. CDR1 and CDR2 from the germline V gene are MNHNS and SASEGT. CDR3 length: 13 residues. The CDR3 DNA is TGTGCCAGCAGTGAAGGGCGGGTCGGCGAGCAGTACTTC. Its translation is CASSEGRVGEQYF.